The rows below give T cell receptor beta chains drawn from one sample of a study of graft-versus-host responses after intestinal transplantation. Here immunoSEQ multiplex PCR was the method, and the copy in TCRdb shows in-frame clones only, minus some. In the table there are around 110,000 clones, around nine tenths of which are singletons. No antigens are known for them. The sequences come from unstimulated CD4+ T cells sorted from spleen or lymph node cells, collected before intestinal transplant. The receptors were gathered from a human donor who received an intestinal transplant. CDR3s include the opening cysteine and the closing phenylalanine or tryptophan. A D gene is named only where the DNA matches it firmly. Some rows mark clone size as missing; the rest say once, few, many or name a class of expanded clone.

>13|-|-|TRBJ1-1|TRBV19
TGTGCCAGCCATAGCCTCCCGGTCGGGGGAGCTTTCTTT
CASHSLPVGGAFF
>15|once|TRBD1|TRBJ1-6|TRBV30
TGTGCCTGGAGGAGAGGACAGGCGGGCTTATCTGCCCTCCACTTT
CAWRRGQAGLSALHF
>15|few|-|TRBJ1-6|TRBV25-1
TGTGCCAGCAGTGAATGGGCGCGGGGGTATTCACCCCTCCACTTT
CASSEWARGYSPLHF
>14|-|-|TRBJ1-1|TRBV29-1
TGCAGCGTTGTTCCCCAACCAGTCAACACTGAAGCTTTCTTT
CSVVPQPVNTEAFF
>16|-|-|TRBJ1-3|TRBV7-2
TGTGCCAGCAGCCTGGTTTACAGGGCGAATGGAAACACCATATATTTT
CASSLVYRANGNTIYF
>14|-|-|TRBJ1-1|TRBV6-6
TGTGCCAGCAGTTACCGACAGCTAAACACTGAAGCTTTCTTT
CASSYRQLNTEAFF
>14|-|-|TRBJ1-5|TRBV27
TGTGCCAGCAGTGACAGATATAGCAATCAGCCCCAGCATTTT
CASSDRYSNQPQHF
>13|-|-|TRBJ1-4|TRBV19
TGTGCCAGTAGCCCCACTGTTGGAGGAAAACTGTTTTTT
CASSPTVGGKLFF
>15|-|TRBD1|TRBJ1-1|TRBV6-5
TGTGCCAGCAGTTACACCAACAGGGGGCTCACTGAAGCTTTCTTT
CASSYTNRGLTEAFF
>15|-|-|TRBJ2-5|TRBV5-6
TGTGCCAGCAGCTTGTATCAACGGGGAGGAGAGACCCAGTACTTC
CASSLYQRGGETQYF
>14|-|-|TRBJ2-1|TRBV2
TGTGCCAGCAGTGAAGGCAGCTCCTACAATGAGCAGTTCTTC
CASSEGSSYNEQFF
>13|-|TRBD2|TRBJ2-3|TRBV5-1
TGCGCCAGCAGCCCGGGAGGCGCCGATACGCAGTATTTT
CASSPGGADTQYF
>16|once|-|TRBJ1-2|TRBV28
TGTGCCAGCAGTTTATTTCGGGAGGTGGGGATAGATGGCTACACCTTC
CASSLFREVGIDGYTF
>16|-|-|TRBJ1-4|TRBV5-1
TGCGCCAGCAGCTTGTCCTACTCAGGCGGGGGTGAAAAACTGTTTTTT
CASSLSYSGGGEKLFF
>15|-|TRBD2|TRBJ2-7|TRBV28
TGTGCCAGCACCCCCGGAGAGCGGGGGGCGAGAGAGCAGTACTTC
CASTPGERGAREQYF
>17|-|-|TRBJ2-7|TRBV7-2
TGTGCCAGCAGCTTAGATGAGGACTCATTATTCTCCTACGAGCAGTACTTC
CASSLDEDSLFSYEQYF
>13|few|TRBD1|TRBJ2-7|TRBV10-3
TGTGCCATCAGGGACAGGGGACTCCACGAGCAGTACTTC
CAIRDRGLHEQYF
>14|-|-|TRBJ2-2|TRBV27
TGTGCCACCAGCCGGCAGGGGGGCACCGGGGAGCTGTTTTTT
CATSRQGGTGELFF
>13|-|TRBD1|TRBJ2-7|TRBV6-1
TGTGCCAGCAAAGGGACAGGGCTCTACGAGCAGTACTTC
CASKGTGLYEQYF
>16|-|-|TRBJ2-1|TRBV11-3
TGTGCCAGCAGCCCACATGGGACAATTTCCTACAATGAGCAGTTCTTC
CASSPHGTISYNEQFF
>15|few|TRBD1|TRBJ1-3|TRBV6-5
TGTGCCAGCACAACCGGGACAGCCTCTGGAAACACCATATATTTT
CASTTGTASGNTIYF
>13|-|-|TRBJ1-2|TRBV9
TGTGCCAGCAGCGTAGGGATAGCCTATGGCTACACCTTC
CASSVGIAYGYTF
>13|-|-|TRBJ1-5|TRBV11-2
TGTGCCAGCAGCTGGGACAACAATCAGCCCCAGCATTTT
CASSWDNNQPQHF
>13|-|-|TRBJ1-4|TRBV5-1
TGCGCCAGCAGGGACGGGGCTAATGAAAAACTGTTTTTT
CASRDGANEKLFF
>14|-|TRBD2|TRBJ2-1|TRBV9
TGTGCCAGCAGCGTAGTGGCGGGAGTGGGTGAGCAGTTCTTC
CASSVVAGVGEQFF
>15|-|TRBD2|TRBJ2-7|TRBV7-2
TGTGCCAGCAGCTTAGCGCTCGGGGGGACCAACGAGCAGTACTTC
CASSLALGGTNEQYF
>13|-|-|TRBJ2-3|TRBV5-1
TGCGCCAGCAGCTTGGCAGGGAGGGATACGCAGTATTTT
CASSLAGRDTQYF
>14|-|TRBD1|TRBJ1-5|TRBV5-1
TGCGCCAGCAGCCCGACAGGGCACGATCAGCCCCAGCATTTT
CASSPTGHDQPQHF
>14|-|-|TRBJ1-3|TRBV27
TGTGCCAGCAGTTTAAGGGGGACAGGAAACACCATATATTTT
CASSLRGTGNTIYF
>11|-|TRBD1|TRBJ1-1|TRBV30
TGTGCCTGGAGACAGGGGACTGAAGCTTTCTTT
CAWRQGTEAFF
>14|-|-|TRBJ2-1|TRBV30
TGTGCCTGGAGGGCTAGCAGCTCCTACAATGAGCAGTTCTTC
CAWRASSSYNEQFF
>15|-|TRBD1|TRBJ2-2|TRBV10-3
TGTGCCATCAGCCCGGGACAGTCTAACACCGGGGAGCTGTTTTTT
CAISPGQSNTGELFF
>15|-|TRBD1|TRBJ2-7|TRBV28
TGTGCCAGCACCTCAGTTCGGACAGGGTCCTACGAGCAGTACTTC
CASTSVRTGSYEQYF
>14|few|-|TRBJ1-2|TRBV11-1
TGTGCCAGCAGCCCCCGGGACAAGTCCTATGGCTACACCTTC
CASSPRDKSYGYTF
>15|-|-|TRBJ1-4|TRBV7-2
TGTGCCAGCAGCTCACAGGGAGCCGCTAATGAAAAACTGTTTTTT
CASSSQGAANEKLFF
>16|-|TRBD1|TRBJ2-7|TRBV28
TGTGCCAGCAGTTTTTTACGGACAGGGGTTTCCAACGAGCAGTACTTC
CASSFLRTGVSNEQYF
>13|-|TRBD2|TRBJ2-1|TRBV7-9
TGTGCCAGCAGCTTAGGGGTGCGCGGGGGGCAGTTCTTC
CASSLGVRGGQFF
>13|-|-|TRBJ2-1|TRBV5-1
TGCGCCAGCAGCTTTGTAGTAAACAATGAGCAGTTCTTC
CASSFVVNNEQFF
>16|-|-|TRBJ2-1|TRBV14
TGTGCCAGCAGTCCTAAGCAGACTAGTATTTACAATGAGCAGTTCTTC
CASSPKQTSIYNEQFF
>14|-|-|TRBJ1-2|TRBV29-1
TGCAGCGCCCAACGGACAGCTACCTCCTATGGCTACACCTTC
CSAQRTATSYGYTF
>16|once|TRBD2|TRBJ2-3|TRBV30
TGTGCCTGGAGTGGGGGACTAGCGGGAGCCGGGGATACGCAGTATTTT
CAWSGGLAGAGDTQYF
>12|-|-|TRBJ2-5|TRBV2
TGTGCCAGCAGTTTGAATTGGGCGGGGTGCGACTTC
CASSLNWAGCDF
>13|-|TRBD2|TRBJ2-2|TRBV19
TGTGCCGGTATGAGGACTAGCATCGGGGAGCTGTTTTTT
CAGMRTSIGELFF
>14|-|-|TRBJ2-7|TRBV5-1
TGCGCCAGCAAACTCCGGGACACCTCTGGGGAGCAGTACTTC
CASKLRDTSGEQYF
>14|-|-|TRBJ2-3|TRBV5-4
TGTGCCAGCAACTCCGGACTTGCCACAGATACGCAGTATTTT
CASNSGLATDTQYF